These 4 T cell receptor beta chains came from one sample sequenced in a study of T cells in Graves' hyperthyroidism and ophthalmopathy. The TCR beta CDR3 regions underwent amplification using RNA transcripts as the source. The HTBI primer set drove a first-round RT-PCR of the TCR CDR3. TCRdb ran MiXCR on the multiplex PCR reads and lists one entry per CDR3 protein. The table has fewer than 750,000 distinct CDR3 sequences, roughly 14% seen once. The sample comprised blood. The source of these receptors is a middle-aged woman with Graves' ophthalmopathy.

V and J are TRBV12-3 or TRBV12-4 and TRBJ2-5; the match to TRBD1 covers 12 bases. This CDR3 is built from 16 residues. Trimming at V came to 0 bases and at J to 5 bases, leaving 4 bases not matched to a gene. CDR3 residues: CASSLAGTGGFETQYF. DNA of the CDR3: TGTGCCAGCAGTTTAGCCGGGACAGGGGGCTTTGAGACCCAGTACTTC.

This clonotype was observed at least ten times. The chain combines TRBV20-1 with TRBJ2-5, with 7 bases matching TRBD1. Germline trimming cut 6 bases from V and 0 bases from J; bases unmatched to any gene: 4. The germline V gene encodes CDR1 DFQATT and CDR2 SNEGSKA (reference sequence). The CDR3 is 13 residues long. The CDR3 region is CSAIDRDQETQYF. The CDR3 bases are TGCAGTGCCATCGACAGGGACCAAGAGACCCAGTACTTC.

This clonotype has just a few counts. The gene calls are TRBV12-3 or TRBV12-4 and TRBJ1-3, with D perhaps TRBD1 (5 bases). V dropped 3 bases and J dropped 0 bases, with 9 bases sitting between them. The CDR3 sequence is 15 residues long. The CDR3: CASSFGTSSGNTIYF. The CDR3 DNA reads as TGTGCCAGCAGTTTTGGGACGTCCTCTGGAAACACCATATATTTT.

This clonotype was recorded many times. The rearrangement links TRBV27 to TRBJ2-7, with 7 bases lining up with TRBD1. V dropped 2 bases and J dropped 7; count of bases not matched to a gene: 11. Germline lookup yields CDR1 MNHEY and CDR2 SMNVEV (reference sequence). This CDR3 has 15 residues. CDR3 sequence (DNA): TGTGCCAGCAGTTTACAGCGTGACAGGGTTTGGGAGCAGTACTTC. It translates to CASSLQRDRVWEQYF.